This entry is about one T cell receptor beta chain. Its cognate antigen is unknown. The CDR3 runs 15 residues. V trimming: 4 bases; J trimming: 6 bases; junction bases outside the gene matches: 9. The germline V gene encodes CDR1 SEHNR and CDR2 FQNEAQ (reference sequence). These data come from a study of cytomegalovirus exposure and HLA in healthy donors. Study-wide points: CMV serostatus was the only recorded immune exposure for donors. In an earlier analysis, in around 590 donors, most V segments appeared productive either ~87% or ~30% of the time.

It was with 60 Vbeta and 13 Jbeta primers that the PCR ran. Profiling relied on immunoSEQ multiplex PCR, and the TCRdb table lists in-frame clones only, not all of them. The sample includes some 130,000 clones, around 83% of them seen just once. This receptor was taken from a girl aged 2-10 years in good health and CMV-seronegative. The genes are TRBV7-9 and TRBJ2-1; 7 positions match TRBD1. The sequenced sample was PBMCs. CDR3 loop: CASSSYIRDSNEQFF. CDR3 in DNA: TGTGCCAGCAGCTCCTACATCCGGGACAGCAATGAGCAGTTCTTC. The whole variable domain, remainder taken from reference TRBV7-9 and TRBJ2-1, is DTGVSQNPRHKITKRGQNVTFRCDPISEHNRLYWYRQTLGQGPEFLTYFQNEAQLEKSRLLSDRFSAERPKGSFSTLEIQRTEQGDSAMYLCASSSYIRDSNEQFFGPGTRLTVL.